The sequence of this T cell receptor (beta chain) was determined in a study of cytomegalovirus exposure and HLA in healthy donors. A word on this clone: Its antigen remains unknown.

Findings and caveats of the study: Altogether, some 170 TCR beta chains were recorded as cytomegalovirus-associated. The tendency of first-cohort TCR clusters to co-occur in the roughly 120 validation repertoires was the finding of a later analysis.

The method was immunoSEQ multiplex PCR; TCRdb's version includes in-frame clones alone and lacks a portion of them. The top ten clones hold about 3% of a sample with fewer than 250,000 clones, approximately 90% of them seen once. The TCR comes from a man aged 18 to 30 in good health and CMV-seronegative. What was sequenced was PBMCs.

The CDR3 loop is CASSLKGAGANVLTF. The CDR3 coding sequence is TGCGCCAGCAGCCTAAAGGGGGCTGGGGCCAACGTCCTGACTTTC. This chain joins TRBV4-3 and TRBJ2-6; possible D gene TRBD1, 6 bases. V lost 4 bases and J lost 2, with 9 bases in between. The CDR3 has 15 amino acids. Per the germline V gene, CDR1 is LGHNA and CDR2 is YSLEER.